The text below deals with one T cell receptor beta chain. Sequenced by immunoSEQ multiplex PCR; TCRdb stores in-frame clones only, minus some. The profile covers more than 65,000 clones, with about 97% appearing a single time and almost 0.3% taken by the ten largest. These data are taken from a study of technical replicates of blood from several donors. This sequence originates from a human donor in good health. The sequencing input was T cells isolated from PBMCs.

CDR3 residues: CASTKDSLSYNEQFF. The CDR3 region has the DNA TGTGCCAGTACAAAGGACAGCCTCTCCTACAATGAGCAGTTCTTC. The V call is TRBV28, the J call TRBJ2-1; maybe TRBD1 (6 bases). The CDR3 is 15 amino acids. Germline lookup yields CDR1 MDHEN and CDR2 SYDVKM. The V and J ends lost 9 bases and 0 bases respectively, with 15 bases between them.